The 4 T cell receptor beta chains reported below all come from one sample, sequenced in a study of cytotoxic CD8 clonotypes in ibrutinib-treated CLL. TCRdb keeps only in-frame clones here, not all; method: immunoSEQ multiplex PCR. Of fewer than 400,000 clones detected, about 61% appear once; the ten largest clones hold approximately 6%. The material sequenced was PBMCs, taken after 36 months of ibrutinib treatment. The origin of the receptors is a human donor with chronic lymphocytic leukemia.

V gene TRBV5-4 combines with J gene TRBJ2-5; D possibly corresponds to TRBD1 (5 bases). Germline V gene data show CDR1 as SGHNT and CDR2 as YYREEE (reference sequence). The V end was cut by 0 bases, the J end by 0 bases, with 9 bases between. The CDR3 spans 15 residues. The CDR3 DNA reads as TGTGCCAGCAGCTTGGGCGCAGGGAACCAAGAGACCCAGTACTTC. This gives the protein CASSLGAGNQETQYF.

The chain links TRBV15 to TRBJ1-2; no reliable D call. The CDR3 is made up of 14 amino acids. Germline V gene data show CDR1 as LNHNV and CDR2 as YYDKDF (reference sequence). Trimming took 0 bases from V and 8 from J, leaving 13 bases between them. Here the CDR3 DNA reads TGTGCCACCAGCAGAGATTCGCGTTCGTGGGGCTACACCTTC. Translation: CATSRDSRSWGYTF.

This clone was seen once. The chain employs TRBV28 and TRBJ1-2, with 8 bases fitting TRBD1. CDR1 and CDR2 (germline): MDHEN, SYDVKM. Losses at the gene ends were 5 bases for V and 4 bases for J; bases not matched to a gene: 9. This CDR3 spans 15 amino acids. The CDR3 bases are TGTGCCAGCAGTCTCGGGACAGGAACCGTCTATGGCTACACCTTC. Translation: CASSLGTGTVYGYTF.

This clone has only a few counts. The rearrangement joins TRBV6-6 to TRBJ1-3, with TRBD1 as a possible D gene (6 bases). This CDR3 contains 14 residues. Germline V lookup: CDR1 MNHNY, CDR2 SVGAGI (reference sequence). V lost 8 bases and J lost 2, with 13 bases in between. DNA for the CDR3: TGTGCCAGCGGGGCGGGACATCCTGGAAACACCATATATTTT. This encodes CASGAGHPGNTIYF.